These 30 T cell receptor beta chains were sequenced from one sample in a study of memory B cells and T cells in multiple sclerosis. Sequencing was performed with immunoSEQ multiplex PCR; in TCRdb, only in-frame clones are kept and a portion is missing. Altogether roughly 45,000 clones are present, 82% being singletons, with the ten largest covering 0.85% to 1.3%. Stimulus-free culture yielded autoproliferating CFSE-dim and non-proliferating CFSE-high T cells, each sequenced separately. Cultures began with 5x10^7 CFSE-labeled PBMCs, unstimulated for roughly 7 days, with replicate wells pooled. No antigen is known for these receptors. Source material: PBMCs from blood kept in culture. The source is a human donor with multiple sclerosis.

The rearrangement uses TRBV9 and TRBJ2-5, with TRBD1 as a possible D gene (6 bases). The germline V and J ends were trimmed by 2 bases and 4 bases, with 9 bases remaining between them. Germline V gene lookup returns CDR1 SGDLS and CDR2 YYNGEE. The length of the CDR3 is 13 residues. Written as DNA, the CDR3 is TGTGCCAGCAGCGTTGGGACACCAGAGACCCAGTACTTC. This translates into CASSVGTPETQYF.

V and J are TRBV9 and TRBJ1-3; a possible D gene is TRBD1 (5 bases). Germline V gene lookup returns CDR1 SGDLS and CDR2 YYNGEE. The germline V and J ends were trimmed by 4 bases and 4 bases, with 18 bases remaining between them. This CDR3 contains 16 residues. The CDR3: CASSLGTEGIGNTIYF. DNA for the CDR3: TGTGCCAGCAGCCTGGGGACGGAAGGTATCGGAAACACCATATATTTT. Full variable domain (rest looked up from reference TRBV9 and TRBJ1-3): DSGVTQTPKHLITATGQRVTLRCSPRSGDLSVYWYQQSLDQGLQFLIQYYNGEERAKGNILERFSAQQFPDLHSELNLSSLELGDSALYFCASSLGTEGIGNTIYFGEGSWLTVV.

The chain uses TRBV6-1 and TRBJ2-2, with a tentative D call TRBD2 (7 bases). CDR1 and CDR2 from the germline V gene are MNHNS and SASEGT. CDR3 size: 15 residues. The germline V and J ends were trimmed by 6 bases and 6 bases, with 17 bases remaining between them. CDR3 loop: CASRVQGGTSGELFF. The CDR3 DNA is TGTGCCAGCAGGGTACAGGGAGGGACTTCCGGGGAGCTGTTTTTT.

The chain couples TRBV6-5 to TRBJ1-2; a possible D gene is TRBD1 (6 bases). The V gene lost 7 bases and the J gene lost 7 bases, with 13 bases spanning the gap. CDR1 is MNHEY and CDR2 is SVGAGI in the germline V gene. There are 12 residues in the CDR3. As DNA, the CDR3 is TGTGCCAGCAATGCGGGGGGCCTTGGCTACACCTTC. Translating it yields CASNAGGLGYTF.

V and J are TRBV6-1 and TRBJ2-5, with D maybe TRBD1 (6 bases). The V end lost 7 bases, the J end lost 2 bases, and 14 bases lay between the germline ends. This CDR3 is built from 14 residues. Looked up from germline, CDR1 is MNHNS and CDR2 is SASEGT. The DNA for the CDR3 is TGTGCCAGCAACCCGGACAGACTGCAAGAGACCCAGTACTTC. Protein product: CASNPDRLQETQYF.

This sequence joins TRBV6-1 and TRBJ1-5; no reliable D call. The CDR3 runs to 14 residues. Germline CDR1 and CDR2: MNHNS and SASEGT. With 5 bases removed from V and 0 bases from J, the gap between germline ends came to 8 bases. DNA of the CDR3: TGTGCCAGCAGTTTAAGGGATAGCAATCAGCCCCAGCATTTT. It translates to CASSLRDSNQPQHF.

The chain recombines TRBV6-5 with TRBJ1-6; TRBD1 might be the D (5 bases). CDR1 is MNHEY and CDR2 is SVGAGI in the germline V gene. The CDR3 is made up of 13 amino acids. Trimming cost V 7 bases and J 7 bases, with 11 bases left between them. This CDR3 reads CASNQGLNSPLHF. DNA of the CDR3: TGTGCCAGCAATCAGGGACTGAATTCACCCCTCCACTTT.

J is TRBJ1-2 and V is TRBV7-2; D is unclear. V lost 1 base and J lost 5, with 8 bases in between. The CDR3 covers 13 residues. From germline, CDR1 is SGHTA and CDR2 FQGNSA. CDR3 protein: CASSLVAEYGYTF. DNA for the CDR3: TGTGCCAGCAGCTTAGTGGCAGAGTATGGCTACACCTTC.

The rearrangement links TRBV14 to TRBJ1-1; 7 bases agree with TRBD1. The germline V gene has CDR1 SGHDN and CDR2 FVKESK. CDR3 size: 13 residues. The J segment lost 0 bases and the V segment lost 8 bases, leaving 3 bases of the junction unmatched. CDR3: CASSGQMNTEAFF. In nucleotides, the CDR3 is TGTGCCAGCTCGGGACAGATGAACACTGAAGCTTTCTTT.

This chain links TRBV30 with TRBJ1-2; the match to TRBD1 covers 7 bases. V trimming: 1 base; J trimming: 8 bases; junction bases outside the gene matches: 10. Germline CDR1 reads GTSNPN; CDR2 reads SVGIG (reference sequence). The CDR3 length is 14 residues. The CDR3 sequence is CAWSEGRGYGGYTF. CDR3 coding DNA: TGTGCCTGGAGTGAGGGCAGGGGGTACGGAGGCTACACCTTC.

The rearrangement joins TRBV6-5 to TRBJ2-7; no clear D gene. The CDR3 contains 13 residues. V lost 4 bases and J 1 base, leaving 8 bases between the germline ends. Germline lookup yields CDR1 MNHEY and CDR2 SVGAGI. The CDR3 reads CASSSPSSYEQYF. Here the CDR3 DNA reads TGTGCCAGCAGTTCCCCCTCTTCCTACGAGCAGTACTTC.

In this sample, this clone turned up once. CDR3 DNA sequence: TGTGCCAGCAGCTTGAACTCCCGGGGGGCTGAAGCTTTCTTT. This translates into CASSLNSRGAEAFF. J is TRBJ1-1 and V is TRBV7-2; tentative D call: TRBD1 (5 bases). Trimming took 3 bases from V and 6 from J, leaving 14 bases between them. Germline V CDR1 and CDR2: SGHTA, FQGNSA. This CDR3 is built from 14 residues.

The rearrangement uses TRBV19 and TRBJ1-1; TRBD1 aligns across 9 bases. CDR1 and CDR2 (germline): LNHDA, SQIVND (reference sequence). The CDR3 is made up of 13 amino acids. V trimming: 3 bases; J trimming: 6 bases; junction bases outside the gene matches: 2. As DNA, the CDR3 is TGTGCCAGTAGTATGACAGGGGGTTCTGAAGCTTTCTTT. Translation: CASSMTGGSEAFF.

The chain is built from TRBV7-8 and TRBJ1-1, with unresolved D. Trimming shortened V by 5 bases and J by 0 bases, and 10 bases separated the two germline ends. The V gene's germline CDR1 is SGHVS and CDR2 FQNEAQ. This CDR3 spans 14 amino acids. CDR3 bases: TGTGCCAGCAGCGGCGGACTTATGAACACTGAAGCTTTCTTT. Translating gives CASSGGLMNTEAFF.

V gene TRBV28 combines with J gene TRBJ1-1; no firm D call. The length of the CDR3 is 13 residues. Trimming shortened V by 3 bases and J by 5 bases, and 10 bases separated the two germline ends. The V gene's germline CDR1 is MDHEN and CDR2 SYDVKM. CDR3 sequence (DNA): TGTGCCAGCAGTTTTGTCCAGGCGACTGAAGCTTTCTTT. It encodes CASSFVQATEAFF.

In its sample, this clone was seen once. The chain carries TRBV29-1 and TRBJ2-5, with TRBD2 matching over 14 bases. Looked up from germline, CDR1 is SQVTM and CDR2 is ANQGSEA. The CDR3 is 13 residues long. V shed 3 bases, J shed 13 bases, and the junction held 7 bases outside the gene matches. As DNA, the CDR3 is TGCAGCGTTGAGACCGGGACTAGCGGGGGCCCGTACTTC. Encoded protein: CSVETGTSGGPYF.

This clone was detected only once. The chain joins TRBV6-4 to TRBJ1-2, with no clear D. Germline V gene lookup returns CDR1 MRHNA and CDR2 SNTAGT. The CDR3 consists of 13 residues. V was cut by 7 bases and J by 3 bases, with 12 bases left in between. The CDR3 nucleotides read TGTGCCAGCAATCCTGCATTGGACTATGGCTACACCTTC. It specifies CASNPALDYGYTF.

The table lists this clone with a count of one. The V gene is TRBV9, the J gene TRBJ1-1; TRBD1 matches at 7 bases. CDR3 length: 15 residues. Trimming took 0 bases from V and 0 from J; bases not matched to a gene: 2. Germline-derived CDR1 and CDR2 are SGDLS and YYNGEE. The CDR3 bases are TGTGCCAGCAGCGTAGAGGGGGCTCTGAACACTGAAGCTTTCTTT. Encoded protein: CASSVEGALNTEAFF.

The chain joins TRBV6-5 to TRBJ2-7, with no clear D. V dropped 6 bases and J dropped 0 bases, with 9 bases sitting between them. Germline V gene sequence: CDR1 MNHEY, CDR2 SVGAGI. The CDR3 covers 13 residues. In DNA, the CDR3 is TGTGCCAGCAGGGGCAGGAGCTCCTACGAGCAGTACTTC. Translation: CASRGRSSYEQYF.

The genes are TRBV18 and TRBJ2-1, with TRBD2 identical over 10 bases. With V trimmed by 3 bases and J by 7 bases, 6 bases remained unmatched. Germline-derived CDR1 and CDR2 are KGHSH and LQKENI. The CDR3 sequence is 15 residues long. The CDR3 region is CASSPTSGVVNEQFF. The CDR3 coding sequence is TGTGCCAGCTCACCTACTAGCGGGGTGGTTAATGAGCAGTTCTTC.

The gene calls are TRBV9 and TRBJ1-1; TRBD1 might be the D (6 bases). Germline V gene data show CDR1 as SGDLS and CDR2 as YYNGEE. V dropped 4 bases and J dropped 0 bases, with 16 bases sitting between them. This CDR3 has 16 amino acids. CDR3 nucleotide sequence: TGTGCCAGCAGCTCAGGGCCAGGGGAGGTGAACACTGAAGCTTTCTTT. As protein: CASSSGPGEVNTEAFF.

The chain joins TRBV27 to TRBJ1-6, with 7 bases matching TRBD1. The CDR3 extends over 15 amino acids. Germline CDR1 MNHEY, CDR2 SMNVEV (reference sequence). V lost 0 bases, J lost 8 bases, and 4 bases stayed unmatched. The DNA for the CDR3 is TGTGCCAGCAGTTTATCGATGGGACAGTATTCACCCCTCCACTTT. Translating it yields CASSLSMGQYSPLHF.

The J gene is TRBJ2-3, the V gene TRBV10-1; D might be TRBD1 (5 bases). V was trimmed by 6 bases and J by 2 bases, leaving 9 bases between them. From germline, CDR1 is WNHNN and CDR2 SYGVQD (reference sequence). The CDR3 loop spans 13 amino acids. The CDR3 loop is CASREGATDTQYF. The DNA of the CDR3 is TGCGCCAGCAGAGAAGGGGCCACAGATACGCAGTATTTT.

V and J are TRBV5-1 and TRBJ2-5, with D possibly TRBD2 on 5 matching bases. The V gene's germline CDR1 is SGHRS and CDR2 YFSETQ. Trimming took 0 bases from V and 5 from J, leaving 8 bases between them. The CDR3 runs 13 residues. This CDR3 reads CASSLGREETQYF. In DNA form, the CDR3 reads TGCGCCAGCAGCTTGGGAAGGGAGGAGACCCAGTACTTC.

The CDR3 region has the DNA TGTGCCACCAGCAGGGACAGGACCGGGGAGCTGTTTTTT. This sequence encodes CATSRDRTGELFF. The chain joins TRBV15 to TRBJ2-2; TRBD1 agrees at 7 bases. The V segment lost 3 bases and the J segment 5 bases; nucleotides outside the gene matches: 0. The CDR3 has 13 amino acids. Looked up from germline, CDR1 is LNHNV and CDR2 is YYDKDF (reference sequence).

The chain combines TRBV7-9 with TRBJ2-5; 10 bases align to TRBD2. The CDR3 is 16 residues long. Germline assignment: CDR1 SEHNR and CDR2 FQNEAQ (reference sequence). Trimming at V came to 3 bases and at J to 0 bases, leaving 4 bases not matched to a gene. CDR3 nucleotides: TGTGCCAGCAGCTTTCCCGGACTAGCGGACCAAGAGACCCAGTACTTC. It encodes CASSFPGLADQETQYF. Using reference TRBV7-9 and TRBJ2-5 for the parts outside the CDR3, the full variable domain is DTGVSQNPRHKITKRGQNVTFRCDPISEHNRLYWYRQTLGQGPEFLTYFQNEAQLEKSRLLSDRFSAERPKGSFSTLEIQRTEQGDSAMYLCASSFPGLADQETQYFGPGTRLLVL.

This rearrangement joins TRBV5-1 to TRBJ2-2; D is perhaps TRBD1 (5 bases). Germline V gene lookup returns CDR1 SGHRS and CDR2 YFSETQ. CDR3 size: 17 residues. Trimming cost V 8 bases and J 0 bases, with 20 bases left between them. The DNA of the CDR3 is TGCGCCAGTAGTGACGACCGATCCAGGGCGAACACCGGGGAGCTGTTTTTT. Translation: CASSDDRSRANTGELFF.

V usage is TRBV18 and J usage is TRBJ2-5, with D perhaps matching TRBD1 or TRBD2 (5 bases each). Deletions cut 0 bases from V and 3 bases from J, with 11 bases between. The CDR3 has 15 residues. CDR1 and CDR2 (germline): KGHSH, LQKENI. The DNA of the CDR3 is TGTGCCAGCTCACCACCGCTTGGGACCAAAGAGACCCAGTACTTC. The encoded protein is CASSPPLGTKETQYF.

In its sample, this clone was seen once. Here the CDR3 DNA reads TGTGCCAGCAGTTACTCGAATTCTGGAAACACCATATATTTT. Its protein is CASSYSNSGNTIYF. The chain employs TRBV6-5 and TRBJ1-3; D gene uncertain. V was clipped by 0 bases and J by 1 base, with 4 bases between them. CDR3 size: 14 residues. Looked up from germline, CDR1 is MNHEY and CDR2 is SVGAGI.

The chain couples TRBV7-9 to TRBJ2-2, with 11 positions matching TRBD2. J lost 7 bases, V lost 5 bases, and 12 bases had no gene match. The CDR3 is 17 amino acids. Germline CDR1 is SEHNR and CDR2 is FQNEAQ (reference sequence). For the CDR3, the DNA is TGTGCCAGCAGCCCGCGCTTTAGCGGGGGGGCCGTCGGGGAGCTGTTTTTT. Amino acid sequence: CASSPRFSGGAVGELFF.